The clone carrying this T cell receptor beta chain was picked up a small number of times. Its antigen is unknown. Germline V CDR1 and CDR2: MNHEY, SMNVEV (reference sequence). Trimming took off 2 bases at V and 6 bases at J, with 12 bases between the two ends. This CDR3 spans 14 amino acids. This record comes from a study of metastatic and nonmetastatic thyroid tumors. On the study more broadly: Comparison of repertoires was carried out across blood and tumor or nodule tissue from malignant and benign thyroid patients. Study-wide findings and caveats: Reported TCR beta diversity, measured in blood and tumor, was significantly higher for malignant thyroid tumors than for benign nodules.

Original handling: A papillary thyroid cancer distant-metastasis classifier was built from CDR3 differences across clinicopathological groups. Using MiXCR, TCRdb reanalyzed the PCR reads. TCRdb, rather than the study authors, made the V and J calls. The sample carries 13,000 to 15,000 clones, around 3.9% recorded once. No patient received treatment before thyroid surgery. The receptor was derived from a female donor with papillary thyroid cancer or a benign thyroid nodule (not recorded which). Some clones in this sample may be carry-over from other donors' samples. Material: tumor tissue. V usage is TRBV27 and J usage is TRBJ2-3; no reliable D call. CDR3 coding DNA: TGTGCCAGCAGTTTAAGCCCCGGGTCGGATACGCAGTATTTT. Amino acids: CASSLSPGSDTQYF.